The 17 T cell receptor beta chains below all came from one sample that was sequenced in a study of early T cells in non-severe SARS-CoV-2 infection. TCRdb used MiXCR to reprocess the 5' RACE reads, holding one entry per CDR3 protein. Of approximately 31,000 distinct CDR3 sequences in the sample, 6.6% were seen once. Input material: whole blood. The receptors derive from an adult who was a healthcare worker with PCR-confirmed SARS-CoV-2 infection or an uninfected control (not recorded which).

The chain uses TRBV18 and TRBJ1-1; TRBD1 might be the D (5 bases). V lost 1 base and J 3 bases, leaving 12 bases between the germline ends. The CDR3 covers 15 residues. Germline V lookup: CDR1 KGHSH, CDR2 LQKENI. CDR3 DNA: TGTGCCAGCTCACCACGGGACCCTCAAGACACTGAAGCTTTCTTT. This encodes CASSPRDPQDTEAFF.

This clonotype was seen repeatedly, ten times or more. In DNA, the CDR3 is TGCAGTGCTACCGTCTATGGCTACACCTTC. Amino acid sequence: CSATVYGYTF. The V call is TRBV20-1, the J call TRBJ1-2, with no clear D. V was clipped by 4 bases and J by 4 bases, with 4 bases between them. CDR1 is DFQATT, CDR2 SNEGSKA, per germline (reference sequence). The CDR3 covers 10 residues.

The V call is TRBV7-2, the J call TRBJ2-1; no definite D call. Trimming removed 2 bases from V and 5 bases from J, with 4 bases in between. CDR1 and CDR2 (germline): SGHTA, FQGNSA. The CDR3 extends over 12 amino acids. CDR3 protein: CASSLSDNEQFF. As DNA, the CDR3 is TGTGCCAGCAGCTTAAGTGACAATGAGCAGTTCTTC.

This clonotype was recorded a few times. The rearrangement uses TRBV29-1 and TRBJ1-6; D may be TRBD1 (5 bases). V was trimmed by 2 bases and J by 8 bases, leaving 10 bases between them. This CDR3 has 13 residues. In germline, CDR1 is SQVTM, CDR2 ANQGSEA. This CDR3 reads CSVEWEGDSPLHF. Written as DNA, the CDR3 is TGCAGCGTTGAATGGGAAGGGGATTCACCCCTCCACTTT.

In this sample, this clonotype turned up many times. This rearrangement joins TRBV20-1 to TRBJ2-5; no reliable D call. Trimming took off 1 base at V and 5 bases at J, with 14 bases between the two ends. CDR1 is DFQATT and CDR2 is SNEGSKA in the germline V gene (reference sequence). The CDR3 contains 14 residues. The CDR3 reads CSARGRAHKETQYF. In nucleotides, the CDR3 is TGCAGTGCTAGAGGCCGCGCCCACAAGGAGACCCAGTACTTC.

In this sample, this clonotype turned up many times. The chain recombines TRBV7-6 with TRBJ1-1, with no clear D. Looked up from germline, CDR1 is SGHVS and CDR2 is FNYEAQ. The ends were cut back, 6 bases at V and 6 bases at J, with 20 bases in the middle. This CDR3 has 15 amino acids. The chain's CDR3 is CASRYEIKLYSEAFF. The CDR3 DNA sequence: TGTGCCAGCAGGTACGAGATTAAATTATATTCTGAAGCTTTCTTT.

This clonotype appeared a single time. The chain carries TRBV7-2 and TRBJ1-5, with D unclear. The CDR3 loop spans 13 amino acids. The germline CDR1 and CDR2 sequences are SGHTA and FQGNSA. Trimming stripped 5 bases from V and 8 bases from J, with 13 bases between. The CDR3, as DNA: TGTGCCAGCAGCCAAAAACACAGAGAGCCCCAGCATTTT. Protein: CASSQKHREPQHF. Filled out from reference TRBV7-2 and TRBJ1-5, the complete variable domain reads GAGVSQSPSNKVTEKGKDVELRCDPISGHTALYWYRQSLGQGLEFLIYFQGNSAPDKSGLPSDRFSAERTGGSVSTLTIQRTQQEDSAVYLCASSQKHREPQHFGDGTRLSIL.

This clonotype was observed a handful of times. The junction and the germline gene differ at one end; a read error may be behind it. V usage is TRBV5-4 and J usage is TRBJ2-1, with 8 bases lining up with TRBD1. The CDR3 is made up of 12 amino acids. Looked up from germline, CDR1 is SGHNT and CDR2 is YYREEE (reference sequence). The CDR3 nucleotides read TGTGCCAGCAGCGTAAGGACAGGGTTCTGGGCATTC. It yields the protein CASSVRTGFWAF.

In its sample, this clonotype was seen many times. V gene TRBV12-3 or TRBV12-4 combines with J gene TRBJ2-5; D gene ambiguous. This CDR3 spans 15 amino acids. Trimming stripped 6 bases from V and 1 base from J, with 15 bases between. CDR3 amino acids: CASRTVGRFQETQYF. CDR3 DNA: TGTGCCAGCAGGACCGTCGGGCGGTTCCAAGAGACCCAGTACTTC.

A few counts support this clonotype. The chain couples TRBV7-2 to TRBJ1-1, with unresolved D. The V end was cut by 1 base, the J end by 5 bases, with 8 bases between. The CDR3 runs to 13 residues. Germline values: CDR1 SGHTA, CDR2 FQGNSA. CDR3 nucleotides: TGTGCCAGCAGCTTAGGCGGTGGAACTGAAGCTTTCTTT. Its protein is CASSLGGGTEAFF.

This clonotype was counted ten times or more. The gene calls are TRBV6-1 and TRBJ2-7; 11 nucleotides agree with TRBD2. After removal of 8 bases from V and 2 bases from J, the junction contained 11 bases not matched to a gene. Germline lookup yields CDR1 MNHNS and CDR2 SASEGT. The CDR3 has 16 residues. The CDR3: CASGPSTSGTAYEQYF. DNA for the CDR3: TGTGCCAGCGGCCCGTCGACTAGCGGGACCGCCTACGAGCAGTACTTC.

This clonotype has a count of ten or more. The V gene is TRBV18, the J gene TRBJ1-2, with a weak D call TRBD1 (6 bases). Germline V CDR1 and CDR2: KGHSH, LQKENI. This CDR3 region has 13 residues. Trimming took off 5 bases at V and 1 base at J, with 8 bases between the two ends. The CDR3 reads CASSTDSNYGYTF. Written as DNA, the CDR3 is TGTGCCAGCTCAACGGACAGTAACTATGGCTACACCTTC.

This clonotype was recorded at least ten times. The gene calls are TRBV20-1 and TRBJ2-7; weak D call: TRBD2 (6 bases). Trimming took off 2 bases at V and 0 bases at J, with 14 bases between the two ends. This CDR3 comprises 15 residues. Germline loops: CDR1 DFQATT, CDR2 SNEGSKA (reference sequence). CDR3 residues: CSARPRDGSSYEQYF. The CDR3 coding sequence is TGCAGTGCTAGACCCCGGGACGGGAGCTCCTACGAGCAGTACTTC.

This clonotype was recorded many times. This chain links TRBV29-1 with TRBJ2-7, with a tentative D call TRBD1 (5 bases). The CDR3 has 12 amino acids. Germline lookup yields CDR1 SQVTM and CDR2 ANQGSEA. Trimming shortened V by 0 bases and J by 4 bases, and 7 bases separated the two germline ends. CDR3 nucleotide sequence: TGCAGCGTTGAAGAGCAGGGATACGAGCAGTACTTC. Amino acids: CSVEEQGYEQYF.

This clonotype was counted between two and nine times. The V call is TRBV7-6, the J call TRBJ2-1; TRBD2 agrees at 10 bases. This CDR3 has 13 residues. Germline assignment: CDR1 SGHVS and CDR2 FNYEAQ. V dropped 5 bases and J dropped 8; count of bases not matched to a gene: 3. This CDR3 reads CASSVGLADEQFF. The CDR3 DNA sequence: TGTGCCAGCAGCGTCGGACTAGCGGATGAGCAGTTCTTC.

This clonotype was seen a few times. The gene calls are TRBV3-1 and TRBJ2-7, with 11 bases aligning to TRBD2. The CDR3 has 15 residues. With V trimmed by 4 bases and J by 6 bases, 8 bases remained unmatched. Germline CDR1 is LGHDT and CDR2 is YNNKEL (reference sequence). CDR3: CASSPGASGGSEQYF. The CDR3 DNA sequence: TGTGCCAGCAGCCCCGGGGCTAGCGGGGGGTCCGAGCAGTACTTC.

Ten or more counts support this clonotype. This sequence joins TRBV7-8 and TRBJ1-1; 7 bases align to TRBD1. There are 15 residues in the CDR3. CDR1 SGHVS and CDR2 FQNEAQ come from the germline V gene. Trimming at V came to 5 bases and at J to 1 base, leaving 7 bases not matched to a gene. The CDR3 sequence: CASSIFRDRNTEAFF. The CDR3 DNA is TGTGCCAGCAGCATTTTCCGGGACAGGAACACTGAAGCTTTCTTT.